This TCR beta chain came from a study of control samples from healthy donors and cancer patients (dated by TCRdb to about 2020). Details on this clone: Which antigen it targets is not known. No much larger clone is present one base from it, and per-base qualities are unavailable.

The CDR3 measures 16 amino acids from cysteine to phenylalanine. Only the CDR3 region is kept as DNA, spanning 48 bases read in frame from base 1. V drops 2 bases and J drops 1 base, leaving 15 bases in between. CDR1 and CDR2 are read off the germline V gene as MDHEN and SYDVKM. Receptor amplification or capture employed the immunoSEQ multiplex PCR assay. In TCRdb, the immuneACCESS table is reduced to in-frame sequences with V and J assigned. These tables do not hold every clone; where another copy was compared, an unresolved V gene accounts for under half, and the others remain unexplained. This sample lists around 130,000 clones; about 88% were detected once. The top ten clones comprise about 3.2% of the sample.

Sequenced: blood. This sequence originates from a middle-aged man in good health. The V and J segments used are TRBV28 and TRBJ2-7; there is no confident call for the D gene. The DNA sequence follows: TGTGCCAGCAGTTTAACCCCCTCACTTGGGTCCTACGAGCAGTACTTC. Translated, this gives CASSLTPSLGSYEQYF.